Shown below are 6 T cell receptor beta chains from a single sample sequenced in a study. The protocol was immunoSEQ multiplex PCR, while the TCRdb copy is restricted to in-frame clones and leaves out a portion. The table records about 50,000 clones, over 90% of them present only once. The sample comprised PBMCs. The receptors here all came from a man in his forties with rheumatoid arthritis.

The rearrangement uses TRBV28 and TRBJ2-5; D tentatively reads TRBD1 or TRBD2 (5 bases each). Deletions cut 6 bases from V and 6 bases from J, with 17 bases between. The CDR3 consists of 14 residues. The V gene's germline CDR1 is MDHEN and CDR2 SYDVKM. CDR3 sequence: CASSTPGSEKTQYF. Here the CDR3 DNA reads TGTGCCAGCAGCACCCCAGGGAGTGAAAAGACCCAGTACTTC.

The rearrangement uses TRBV19 and TRBJ2-7, with D unclear. CDR3 length: 12 amino acids. V shed 6 bases and J shed 4 bases, with 10 bases lying between them. Germline-derived CDR1 and CDR2 are LNHDA and SQIVND (reference sequence). The CDR3 coding sequence is TGTGCCAGTAGCCCCGGTGGGTACGAGCAGTACTTC. Its protein is CASSPGGYEQYF.

V gene TRBV18 combines with J gene TRBJ2-3; D is possibly TRBD1 or TRBD2 (6 bases each). Trimming shortened V by 4 bases and J by 6 bases, and 14 bases separated the two germline ends. Germline V CDR1 and CDR2: KGHSH, LQKENI. The CDR3 runs 14 residues. The CDR3 reads CASSQQRGADTQYF. In DNA form, the CDR3 reads TGTGCCAGCTCACAACAGAGGGGGGCTGATACGCAGTATTTT.

This clone came up once. DNA of the CDR3: TGTGCCAGCAGTGACGGCTTGGGGGAAGCTTTCTTT. As protein: CASSDGLGEAFF. The rearrangement joins TRBV6-4 to TRBJ1-1; D gene ambiguous. Germline CDR1 reads MRHNA; CDR2 reads SNTAGT. V gave up 2 bases and J gave up 8 bases, with 9 bases separating them. The CDR3 spans 12 residues.

The chain has TRBV29-1 and TRBJ2-7; 7 positions match TRBD1. This CDR3 has 13 amino acids. CDR1 SQVTM and CDR2 ANQGSEA come from the germline V gene. V lost 2 bases and J lost 2; bases outside the gene matches: 3. In DNA form, the CDR3 reads TGCAGCGTTGAAACAGGGGCCGCCTACGAGCAGTACTTC. Protein product: CSVETGAAYEQYF.

The gene calls are TRBV28 and TRBJ2-7; D is possibly TRBD1 (6 bases). V was shortened by 8 bases and J by 7 bases, with 24 bases between the two germline ends. The CDR3 extends over 15 amino acids. CDR1 and CDR2 (germline): MDHEN, SYDVKM. The CDR3 protein is CASYQGPGASGEQYF. CDR3 nucleotides: TGTGCCAGCTACCAAGGGCCAGGGGCGTCTGGGGAGCAGTACTTC.